Listed here are 23 T cell receptor beta chains from one sample, sequenced in a study of blood T cell repertoires in COVID-19. Libraries were prepared by immunoSEQ multiplex PCR; TCRdb keeps only in-frame clonotypes and omits some of them. This table holds 30,000 to 50,000 clones, around 96% found once. The sequenced sample was peripheral blood. These receptors originate from a human donor with active COVID-19. The donor label of this sample is uncertain.

This sequence joins TRBV19 and TRBJ1-2; D may be TRBD1 (5 bases). CDR1 LNHDA and CDR2 SQIVND come from the germline V gene (reference sequence). CDR3 length: 13 amino acids. V lost 3 bases to trimming and J lost 6 bases, with 11 bases between them. The CDR3 nucleotides read TGTGCCAGTAGTATGTGGGCAGGGCATGGCTACACCTTC. Translated: CASSMWAGHGYTF.

In this sample, this clone turned up once. The chain has TRBV19 and TRBJ1-1; D gene ambiguous. Germline-derived CDR1 and CDR2 are LNHDA and SQIVND (reference sequence). Trimming stripped 6 bases from V and 0 bases from J, with 14 bases between. The CDR3 is 15 residues long. The chain's CDR3 is CASSNQLSMNTEAFF. CDR3 in DNA: TGTGCCAGTAGCAACCAGTTATCGATGAACACTGAAGCTTTCTTT.

CDR3 coding DNA: TGTGCCAGTAGTAGGGGGCTGAACACTGAAGCTTTCTTT. Its translation is CASSRGLNTEAFF. The chain couples TRBV19 to TRBJ1-1, with TRBD1 as a possible D gene (6 bases). The ends were cut back, 4 bases at V and 0 bases at J, with 6 bases in the middle. The CDR3 extends over 13 amino acids. The germline gives CDR1 LNHDA, CDR2 SQIVND (reference sequence).

The V and J genes are TRBV3-1 (or the pseudogene TRBV3-2) and TRBJ2-5; 12 bases align to TRBD2. The CDR3 has 16 amino acids. Germline-derived CDR1 and CDR2 are LGHDT and YNNKEL (reference sequence). The V gene end was trimmed by 4 bases and the J gene end by 5 bases; junction bases not matched to a gene: 8. The CDR3 DNA reads as TGTGCCAGCAGCCCAGGTCGACTAGCGGGAGTGGAGACCCAGTACTTC. Protein: CASSPGRLAGVETQYF.

This clone was detected only once. V is TRBV6-1 and J is TRBJ1-2; possible D gene TRBD1, 6 bases. The V gene lost 2 bases and the J gene lost 7 bases, with 8 bases spanning the gap. CDR1 is MNHNS and CDR2 is SASEGT in the germline V gene. There are 12 residues in the CDR3. The CDR3 region is CASSETGTGYTF. In DNA form, the CDR3 reads TGTGCCAGCAGTGAAACAGGGACTGGCTACACCTTC.

CDR3 coding DNA: TGTGCCAGCAGCTTAGTAGCGGGGGGCGCCTTGGAGCAGTACTTC. It translates to CASSLVAGGALEQYF. The V and J genes are TRBV7-2 and TRBJ2-7; 10 bases line up with TRBD2. The CDR3 contains 15 residues. Trimming cost V 1 base and J 7 bases; bases outside gene matches: 7. Germline-derived CDR1 and CDR2 are SGHTA and FQGNSA.

This clone was observed once. The CDR3 loop reads CASSQVLSGANVLTF. The CDR3 DNA reads as TGTGCCAGCAGCCAGGTCCTATCTGGGGCCAACGTCCTGACTTTC. The chain recombines TRBV7-9 with TRBJ2-6; D unresolved. The CDR3 extends over 15 amino acids. V was clipped by 5 bases and J by 1 base, with 9 bases between them. CDR1 SEHNR and CDR2 FQNEAQ come from the germline V gene (reference sequence).

The chain recombines TRBV6-5 with TRBJ1-1, with a weak D call TRBD1 (5 bases). The V gene's germline CDR1 is MNHEY and CDR2 SVGAGI. The ends were cut back, 6 bases at V and 6 bases at J, with 17 bases in the middle. There are 14 residues in the CDR3. The CDR3 spells CASSRGGANAEAFF. CDR3 DNA: TGTGCCAGCAGCCGCGGCGGGGCCAACGCTGAAGCTTTCTTT.

The chain joins TRBV4-1 to TRBJ2-7, with 8 bases that match TRBD2. Germline lookup yields CDR1 MGHRA and CDR2 YSYEKL. The CDR3 spans 15 residues. The V gene end was trimmed by 5 bases and the J gene end by 0 bases; junction bases not matched to a gene: 6. In nucleotides, the CDR3 is TGCGCCAGCAGCTCATCCGGGACTAGCTCCTACGAGCAGTACTTC. It encodes CASSSSGTSSYEQYF.

This clone came up once. The V call is TRBV6-5, the J call TRBJ2-7; unclear D gene. This CDR3 region has 15 residues. Germline V gene sequence: CDR1 MNHEY, CDR2 SVGAGI. Trimming shortened V by 6 bases and J by 6 bases, and 21 bases separated the two germline ends. The CDR3 sequence: CASSRTNGERREQYF. CDR3 coding DNA: TGTGCCAGCAGCCGAACGAATGGAGAGCGTCGCGAGCAGTACTTC.

This chain links TRBV9 with TRBJ1-1, with TRBD1 as a possible D gene (5 bases). Per the germline V gene, CDR1 is SGDLS and CDR2 is YYNGEE. The CDR3 runs 13 residues. Trimming took 4 bases from V and 7 from J, leaving 14 bases between them. CDR3 region: CASSTPGQGEAFF. CDR3 nucleotides: TGTGCCAGCAGCACTCCCGGGCAGGGTGAAGCTTTCTTT.

The chain has TRBV3-1 (or the pseudogene TRBV3-2) and TRBJ2-7; 11 positions agree with TRBD1. Germline CDR1 reads LGHDT; CDR2 reads YNNKEL (reference sequence). The CDR3 runs to 18 residues. After removal of 4 bases from V and 0 bases from J, the junction contained 11 bases not matched to a gene. The CDR3 sequence: CASSRRTGGPTSSYEQYF. Here the CDR3 DNA reads TGTGCCAGCAGCCGACGGACAGGGGGCCCTACTAGCTCCTACGAGCAGTACTTC.

This chain links TRBV4-1 with TRBJ2-5, with D possibly being TRBD1 (6 bases). Germline loops: CDR1 MGHRA, CDR2 YSYEKL. V lost 1 base and J lost 5, with 14 bases in between. This CDR3 spans 15 amino acids. The CDR3 region has the DNA TGCGCCAGCAGCCAAGGTGGGGGCGGGTTTGAGACCCAGTACTTC. This encodes CASSQGGGGFETQYF.

This rearrangement joins TRBV5-1 to TRBJ2-1, with 7 bases that match TRBD1. The CDR3 covers 15 residues. The ends lost 4 bases at V and 8 bases at J; junction bases unmatched: 12. Germline CDR1 is SGHRS and CDR2 is YFSETQ. For the CDR3, the DNA is TGCGCCAGCAGCGTCGCGTACAGGGGCAGGGATGAGCAGTTCTTC. It encodes CASSVAYRGRDEQFF.

V usage is TRBV18 and J usage is TRBJ2-5, with D tentatively TRBD1 (6 bases). Germline lookup yields CDR1 KGHSH and CDR2 LQKENI. Trimming stripped 0 bases from V and 7 bases from J, with 15 bases between. The CDR3 consists of 15 residues. The CDR3 sequence: CASSPPGQGLATQYF. The CDR3 nucleotides are TGTGCCAGCTCACCACCTGGGCAGGGGCTGGCGACCCAGTACTTC.

The chain recombines TRBV15 with TRBJ1-6; D is unresolved. Trimming took 6 bases from V and 9 from J, leaving 21 bases between them. Germline CDR1 reads LNHNV; CDR2 reads YYDKDF (reference sequence). This CDR3 region has 16 residues. The CDR3 is CATRDLTVGDRSPLHF. For the CDR3, the DNA is TGTGCCACCAGAGATCTAACAGTCGGGGATCGTTCACCCCTCCACTTT.

The chain combines TRBV11-3 with TRBJ2-7, with 9 bases identical to TRBD1. V lost 0 bases, J lost 6 bases, and 6 bases stayed unmatched. The CDR3 runs 15 residues. Germline assignment: CDR1 SGHNT and CDR2 YENEEA. CDR3 loop: CASSLDRPGQGEQYF. The CDR3 region has the DNA TGTGCCAGCAGCTTAGATCGGCCGGGACAGGGCGAGCAGTACTTC.

The chain is built from TRBV29-1 and TRBJ2-3; TRBD2 might be the D (5 bases). CDR1 SQVTM and CDR2 ANQGSEA come from the germline V gene. The CDR3 is 14 residues long. The V end was cut by 1 base, the J end by 8 bases, with 16 bases between. The CDR3 loop is CSVEVTIERFTQYF. As DNA, the CDR3 is TGCAGCGTTGAAGTTACCATAGAGCGGTTTACGCAGTATTTT.

This chain connects TRBV9 to TRBJ1-2, with D unresolved. V was trimmed by 1 base and J by 5 bases, leaving 15 bases between them. This CDR3 region has 15 residues. Germline V gene data show CDR1 as SGDLS and CDR2 as YYNGEE. This chain's CDR3 is CASSVPPEGGYGYTF. The CDR3 DNA reads TGTGCCAGCAGCGTACCTCCGGAGGGTGGTTATGGCTACACCTTC.

The chain links TRBV5-4 to TRBJ2-1; D is perhaps TRBD1 (6 bases). The CDR3 contains 14 residues. With 2 bases removed from V and 6 bases from J, the gap between germline ends came to 12 bases. Germline V gene sequence: CDR1 SGHNT, CDR2 YYREEE (reference sequence). This CDR3 is CASSLQGPTNEQFF. CDR3 nucleotides: TGTGCCAGCAGCTTACAGGGTCCCACCAATGAGCAGTTCTTC.

The rearrangement uses TRBV27 and TRBJ1-1; 7 bases match TRBD1. In germline, CDR1 is MNHEY, CDR2 SMNVEV (reference sequence). The CDR3 is 17 residues long. With V trimmed by 8 bases and J by 3 bases, 18 bases remained unmatched. As DNA, the CDR3 is TGTGCCAGCTGTTCATTCGGGGGAAGGGGGCGCGACACTGAAGCTTTCTTT. Encoded protein: CASCSFGGRGRDTEAFF.

The V gene is TRBV6-4, the J gene TRBJ2-2, with 9 positions matching TRBD2. Germline assignment: CDR1 MRHNA and CDR2 SNTAGT. The CDR3 loop spans 16 amino acids. After removal of 4 bases from V and 0 bases from J, the junction contained 3 bases not matched to a gene. For the CDR3, the DNA is TGTGCCAGCAGTGTATTAGCGGGAGCGAACACCGGGGAGCTGTTTTTT. It codes for CASSVLAGANTGELFF.

This chain links TRBV4-3 with TRBJ2-4; D might be TRBD2 (7 bases). Germline V gives CDR1 LGHNA, CDR2 YSLEER. The V end lost 0 bases, the J end lost 5 bases, and 20 bases lay between the germline ends. The CDR3 length is 18 residues. CDR3 in amino acids: CASSQEAGRGHFQNIQYF. The CDR3 DNA follows: TGCGCCAGCAGCCAAGAAGCCGGGCGGGGGCATTTCCAAAACATTCAGTACTTC.